This TCR beta chain is from a study of T cells in Graves' hyperthyroidism and ophthalmopathy (dated by TCRdb to between 2017 and 2020). A note on the overall study: Peripheral blood was sampled at the time of initial diagnosis, prior to any treatment. TCR Vbeta CDR3 sequencing of roughly 140 peripheral blood samples (43 ophthalmopathy, 75 or so hyperthyroidism and around 17 progressor patients) is reported in the paper. After sampling, hyperthyroidism patients received methimazole starting at 30 mg daily, and ophthalmopathy patients received high-dose intravenous methylprednisolone. Prospective prediction of ophthalmopathy was tested in an independent validation cohort of under 20 hyperthyroidism patients and around 16 patients who later progressed to ophthalmopathy. A discovery cohort of 95 to 100 patients, roughly 43 with Graves' ophthalmopathy and 57 with stable Graves' hyperthyroidism, was used to find distinguishing TCR V-J signatures. The roughly 90 discovery patients were divided at random into training and test sets in a 7:3 ratio. Thyroid tissue and blood T-cell repertoires from roughly six Graves' hyperthyroidism patients were also compared in the study. The research as a whole found: Blood samples also contained most of the expanded thyroid clonotypes (frequency above 0.001), which suggests that blood repertoires may reflect thyroid immune responses. In validation, the model predicted progression to ophthalmopathy a median of about 6.5 months before onset, with about 64% sensitivity and roughly 73% specificity. Sample size was not statistically predetermined, and blinding of investigators to group allocation was not performed. A model built on a 13 V-J signature distinguished ophthalmopathy from stable hyperthyroidism, reaching approximately 89% sensitivity and about 81% specificity in cross-validation and 80%/75% in testing.

The TCR beta CDR3 regions were amplified from RNA transcripts. The first round of RT-PCR for the TCR CDR3 was performed with the HTBI primer set and the Qiagen OneStep RT-PCR kit. Libraries were constructed in a second round of multiplex PCR, after which size selection and purification were carried out. The libraries were sequenced on an Illumina HiSeq2000 using paired-end 100 bp reads. The source study handled its data this way. Raw data were processed with SOAPnuke, discarding reads with adapters, uncalled bases, mean Phred below 15, or no exact constant-primer or identifier match. High-quality paired reads were merged using COPE v1.2.5, and each unique nucleotide sequence was defined as a clonotype. Clonotypes were aligned to IMGT TRBV, TRBD and TRBJ reference segments using MiTCR v1.1. Analysis was restricted to V-J combinations with a frequency above 0.0001, which covered about 99% of repertoires. The TCS score was defined as F50 (clonal expansion) divided by E x V (chaos), with BLOSUM62-based TCRdist calculated between CDR3 peptides within each V-J. Welch's t-statistics and random forest reduced 514 V-J features to 13, which were used in a naive Bayes classifier (R e1071). TCRdb's own reprocessing of the public reads used fastp at Q25 and MiXCR and kept productive beta chains. Every distinct CDR3 protein forms one entry, paired with its most common genes and DNA. These V and J calls derive from TCRdb rather than the authors' analysis. The sample table holds hundreds of thousands of distinct CDR3 sequences, of which about 20% were seen once. The top ten clonotypes cover around a third of the sample.

This clonotype was counted only a few times. It has no known antigen specificity. One base away there is no much larger clone; base qualities are not given. Ophthalmopathy patients had moderately to severely active disease, with a Clinical Activity Score of 3 or more, a NOSPECS grade of 4 or more, and a disease duration of less than 3 months. Patients with uncontrolled infections, other autoimmune diseases, pregnancy or lactation were excluded. Diagnoses relied on clinical symptoms, serum thyroxine and TRAb, thyroid ultrasound and orbital computed tomography. PBMCs were isolated from 7.5 to 10 ml of fresh peripheral blood by Ficoll-Paque density gradient centrifugation. Total RNA was extracted with Trizol reagent, and quality was checked on an Agilent 2100 Bioanalyzer. Counted from cysteine to phenylalanine, this CDR3 has 15 amino acids. CDR3 DNA only is kept here, 45 bases in frame from base 1. The CDR1 and CDR2 encoded by the germline V gene (reference sequence) are DFQATT and SNEGSKA. Trimming takes 8 bases from V and 7 bases from J, and the germline ends sit 24 bases apart.

The receptor was isolated from a man aged 25-45 years with Graves' ophthalmopathy. The chain is encoded by TRBV20-1 joined to TRBJ1-5; the D gene is perhaps TRBD1, from 6 matching bases. Material: blood. The CDR3 here reads CSTPTNTGLFQPQHF. The nucleotides are TGCAGTACACCTACGAACACAGGGTTATTCCAGCCCCAGCATTTT.